Below, one T cell receptor beta chain is given with its context. These data are taken from a study of CD8 T cells in Susac syndrome. The CDR3 sequence is 14 residues long. V was trimmed by 3 bases and J by 0 bases, leaving 8 bases between them. The germline V gene encodes CDR1 SGHAT and CDR2 FQNNGV. When the RNA was reverse transcribed, random hexamers were used with an input of roughly 0.45 to 1 ug. Coverage of TCR beta CDR3 amplification by immunoSEQ multiplex PCR extended to 54 Vbeta and 13 Jbeta. MiXCR was run by TCRdb on the immunoSEQ multiplex PCR reads, yielding one entry per CDR3 protein. The sample consists of 200,000 or so distinct CDR3 sequences, 90% to 95% of them appearing once. Relapsing-remitting disease, either stable or active, was present in the multiple sclerosis controls, who were treatment-naive patients. TEMRA cells were enriched by FACS, while CD8+ and CD4+ T cells were obtained through a negative isolation that was performed magnetically.

J is TRBJ1-2 and V is TRBV11-2, with D unresolved. The clonotype was recovered from a human donor with multiple sclerosis. The specimen sequenced was CD4+ T cells from PBMCs. Written as DNA, the CDR3 is TGTGCCAGCAGCTTCATGTTAACTAACTATGGCTACACCTTC. It codes for CASSFMLTNYGYTF.